This entry features one T cell receptor (beta chain) sequence. This sample was included in a study of T cells in Graves' hyperthyroidism and ophthalmopathy. The diagnostic basis comprised clinical symptoms, serum thyroxine and TRAb, thyroid ultrasound and orbital computed tomography. Regions amplified from RNA transcripts were the TCR beta CDR3 regions. The study used the HTBI primer set for a first-round RT-PCR of the TCR CDR3. TCRdb itself ran the multiplex PCR reads through MiXCR, one entry per CDR3 protein. The data contain 450,000 to 650,000 distinct CDR3 sequences, 17% of them singletons. The TCR originated in a woman under 30 with Graves' ophthalmopathy. The sequencing sample was made of blood.

This CDR3 reads CSAVLSGYEQYF. As DNA, the CDR3 is TGCAGTGCTGTTCTTAGCGGGTACGAGCAGTACTTC. The J gene is TRBJ2-7, the V gene TRBV20-1, with 7 bases aligning to TRBD2. CDR3 length: 12 residues. CDR1 is DFQATT and CDR2 is SNEGSKA in the germline V gene (reference sequence). Trimming cost V 5 bases and J 4 bases; bases outside gene matches: 5.